Sequencing of this T cell receptor (beta chain) was carried out in a study of tumor-infiltrating lymphocytes in primary liver carcinoma. Study overall: Tumor lesions were T1-T3 N0M0 and spanned about 4.2 to 11 cm. Read depth, roughly 3.5 to 7.13 million productive TCRbeta reads, did not differ significantly between tissues.

Germline trimming cut 1 base from V and 5 bases from J; bases unmatched to any gene: 11. Germline CDR1 LGHNA, CDR2 YSLEER. CDR3 length: 17 residues. TCR beta cDNA was made from around 460 ng total RNA with a constant-region primer. Slightly modified ARM-PCR served as the procedure for the TCR beta libraries. These libraries came from three rounds of nested multiplex PCR. Running 10 cycles apiece, the first two PCR rounds relied on TRBV1-TRBV30 forward primers together with a C-beta reverse primer. TCRdb called the multiplex PCR reads again in MiXCR, with one record for every CDR3 protein. The table has about 350,000 distinct CDR3 sequences, about 65% seen once; the top ten hold 5.5% to 7%. Out of unsorted whole blood came the blood RNA, and germline DNA was extracted as well. This clonotype was recorded many times.

Sequencing used peripheral blood. The receptor was derived from a man aged 35 to 55 with primary liver carcinoma and hepatitis B virus infection. This sequence joins TRBV4-3 and TRBJ2-3, with 8 bases aligning to TRBD2. The CDR3 region is CASSQARSGRGIDTQYF. In DNA, the CDR3 is TGCGCCAGCAGCCAAGCGCGAAGCGGGAGAGGAATAGATACGCAGTATTTT.